This T cell receptor (beta chain) was sequenced in a study of CD8 T cells in ankylosing spondylitis. Study findings and constraints: Disease-linked clones reportedly concentrated significantly in matched ankylosing spondylitis synovial fluid.

This clonotype occurred many times. Its antigen is currently unknown. MiXCR, run by TCRdb on the 5' RACE reads, gives a single entry per CDR3 protein. The table lists approximately 200,000 distinct CDR3 sequences, under 15% of them singletons, with approximately 10% in the top ten. Trimming cost V 5 bases and J 3 bases, with 5 bases left between them. CDR1 LGHDT and CDR2 YNNKEL come from the germline V gene (reference sequence). This CDR3 spans 11 amino acids. This chain uses TRBV3-1 with TRBJ2-7; the D is unclear. The sample consisted of blood, either unsorted or a sorted T cell fraction (not recorded which). The sequence was obtained from a female donor with ankylosing spondylitis or in good health (not recorded which). In nucleotides, the CDR3 is TGTGCCAGCAGCAGTGTCTACGAGCAGTACTTC. It encodes CASSSVYEQYF.